This T cell receptor beta chain stems from a study of T cells in Graves' hyperthyroidism and ophthalmopathy. Study-level results: A model using 13 V-J features told ophthalmopathy apart from stable hyperthyroidism. Blood held most thyroid clonotypes expanded above 0.001 frequency.

Amplification of TCR beta CDR3 regions used RNA as the template. HTBI primers were employed in a first-round RT-PCR of the TCR CDR3. TCRdb analysed the multiplex PCR reads with MiXCR anew, one entry per CDR3 protein. The table has about 320,000 distinct CDR3 sequences, 16% seen once. This clonotype showed up many times. As yet, its antigen is unknown. Criteria for exclusion of patients were uncontrolled infection, other autoimmune disease, pregnancy or lactation. Thyroid ultrasound and orbital computed tomography, with clinical symptoms and serum thyroxine and TRAb, informed diagnoses. J lost 9 bases, V lost 5 bases, and 4 bases had no gene match. Germline V lookup: CDR1 MDHEN, CDR2 SYDVKM. This CDR3 has 12 amino acids.

The chain uses TRBV28 and TRBJ1-1; 9 bases align to TRBD1. What was sequenced was blood. The origin of this receptor is a man aged 30-40 years with Graves' hyperthyroidism. In nucleotides, the CDR3 is TGTGCCAGCAGTCCCGGACAGGGGAAAGCTTTCTTT. It encodes CASSPGQGKAFF.